Below are 3 T cell receptor beta chains sequenced from a single sample in a study of shared clonotypes between healthy human individuals. Using immunoSEQ multiplex PCR, the repertoire was profiled, and TCRdb retains in-frame clones only, with some absent. The sample has 2 million to 2.5 million clones, 80% to 95% seen once. Material for sequencing was naive CD4+ T cells from PBMCs. Sample subset: CD45RA+ positively selected. The source is a man younger than 35 in good health. Some clones in this sample may be carry-over from other donors' samples.

The J gene is TRBJ2-7, the V gene TRBV4-1; D unresolved. The CDR3 runs to 16 residues. V was pared by 1 base and J by 0 bases, with 13 bases between. Looked up from germline, CDR1 is MGHRA and CDR2 is YSYEKL. The CDR3 is CASSQGAIPFSYEQYF. The CDR3 nucleotides read TGCGCCAGCAGCCAAGGAGCCATCCCTTTCTCCTACGAGCAGTACTTC.

Details on this clone: Distinct nucleotide sequences in the sample also encode this CDR3. This chain uses TRBV28 with TRBJ2-5; tentative D call: TRBD1 (7 bases). Germline loops: CDR1 MDHEN, CDR2 SYDVKM. V was shortened by 3 bases and J by 5 bases, with 13 bases between the two germline ends. The CDR3 covers 14 residues. The CDR3 loop is CASSLRRGQETQYF. The CDR3 region has the DNA TGTGCCAGCAGTTTGAGGAGGGGACAGGAGACCCAGTACTTC. The complete variable domain, with remaining parts taken from reference TRBV28 and TRBJ2-5, reads DVKVTQSSRYLVKRTGEKVFLECVQDMDHENMFWYRQDPGLGLRLIYFSYDVKMKEKGDIPEGYSVSREKKERFSLILESASTNQTSMYLCASSLRRGQETQYFGPGTRLLVL.

The V gene is TRBV20-1, the J gene TRBJ2-7, with 7 bases identical to TRBD2. Trimming took 8 bases from V and 3 from J; bases not matched to a gene: 4. The CDR3 spans 11 residues. The germline V gene encodes CDR1 DFQATT and CDR2 SNEGSKA (reference sequence). The CDR3 loop is CSLGGDYEQYF. Written as DNA, the CDR3 is TGCAGTTTGGGGGGGGACTACGAGCAGTACTTC.